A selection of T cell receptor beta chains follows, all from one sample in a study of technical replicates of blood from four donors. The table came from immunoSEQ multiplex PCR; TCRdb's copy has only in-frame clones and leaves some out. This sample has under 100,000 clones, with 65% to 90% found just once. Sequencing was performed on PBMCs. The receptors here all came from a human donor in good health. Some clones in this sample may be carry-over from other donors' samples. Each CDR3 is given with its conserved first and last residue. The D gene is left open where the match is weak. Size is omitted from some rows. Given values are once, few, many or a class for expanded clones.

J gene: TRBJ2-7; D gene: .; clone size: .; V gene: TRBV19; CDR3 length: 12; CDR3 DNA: TGTGCCAGTAGTGGTACAGGGTTCGAGCAGTACTTC; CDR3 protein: CASSGTGFEQYF
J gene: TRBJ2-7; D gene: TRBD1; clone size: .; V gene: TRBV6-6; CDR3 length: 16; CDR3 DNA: TGTGCCAGCAGTCCCTATCGACAGGGAATTGAATACGAGCAGTACTTC; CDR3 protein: CASSPYRQGIEYEQYF
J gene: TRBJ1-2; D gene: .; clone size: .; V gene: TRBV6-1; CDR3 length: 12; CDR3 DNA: TGTGCCAGCACCGTGAAGGAGGGTGGCTACACCTTC; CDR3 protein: CASTVKEGGYTF
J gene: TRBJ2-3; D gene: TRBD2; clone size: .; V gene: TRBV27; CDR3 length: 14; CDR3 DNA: TGTGCCAGCAAGGTCGGGGGGTTTACAGATACGCAGTATTTT; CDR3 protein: CASKVGGFTDTQYF
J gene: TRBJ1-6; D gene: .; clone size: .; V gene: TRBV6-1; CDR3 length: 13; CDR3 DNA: TGTGCCAGCAGTGATACTCTCTATTCACCCCTCCACTTT; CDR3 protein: CASSDTLYSPLHF
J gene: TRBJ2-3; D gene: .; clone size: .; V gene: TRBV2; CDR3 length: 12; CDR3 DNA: TGTGCCAGCAGTGAACTCACAGATACGCAGTATTTT; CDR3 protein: CASSELTDTQYF
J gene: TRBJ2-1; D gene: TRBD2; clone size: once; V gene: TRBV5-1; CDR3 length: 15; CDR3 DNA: TGCGCCAGCAGCTTAGGTCCTAGCGGGAGCAATGAGCAGTTCTTC; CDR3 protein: CASSLGPSGSNEQFF
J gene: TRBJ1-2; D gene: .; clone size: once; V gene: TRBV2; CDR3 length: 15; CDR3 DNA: TGTGCCAGCAGAAAGGAGGGGGGGTCTGGCTATGGCTACACCTTC; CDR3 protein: CASRKEGGSGYGYTF
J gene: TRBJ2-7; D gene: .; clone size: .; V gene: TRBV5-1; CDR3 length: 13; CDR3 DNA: TGCGCCAGCAGCAACCGGGACACCGGTTGGCAGTACTTC; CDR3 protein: CASSNRDTGWQYF
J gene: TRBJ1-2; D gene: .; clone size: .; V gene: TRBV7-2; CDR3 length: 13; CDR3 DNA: TGTGCCAGCAGCTTAGACAGGGTTGGGGGCTACACCTTC; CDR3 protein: CASSLDRVGGYTF
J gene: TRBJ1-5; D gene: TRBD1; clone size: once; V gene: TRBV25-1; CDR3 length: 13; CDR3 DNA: TGTGCCAGCAGTGAACGACAGGGACAGCCCCAGCATTTT; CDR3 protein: CASSERQGQPQHF
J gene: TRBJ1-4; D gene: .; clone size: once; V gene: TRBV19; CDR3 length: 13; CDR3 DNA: TGTGCCGGTGGAGCAACGAGGGATGAAAAACTGTTTTTT; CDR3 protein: CAGGATRDEKLFF
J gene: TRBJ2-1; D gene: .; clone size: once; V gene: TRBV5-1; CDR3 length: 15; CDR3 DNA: TGCGCCAGCAGCTTCGGGGGGCAAGGGTACAATGAGCAGTTCTTC; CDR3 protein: CASSFGGQGYNEQFF
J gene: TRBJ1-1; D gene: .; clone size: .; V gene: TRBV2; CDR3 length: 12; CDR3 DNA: TGTGCCAGCAGCTTCGAGGTTGGGGGGGGATTCTTT; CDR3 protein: CASSFEVGGGFF
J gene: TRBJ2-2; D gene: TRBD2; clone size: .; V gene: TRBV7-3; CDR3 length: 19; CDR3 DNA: TGTGCCAGCAGTTTTCGGCCGACTAGCGGGAGGGCGAACACCGGGGAGCTGTTTTTT; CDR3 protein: CASSFRPTSGRANTGELFF
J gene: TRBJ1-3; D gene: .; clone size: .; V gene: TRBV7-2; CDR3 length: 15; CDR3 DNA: TGTGCCAGCAGTCCCGTTAGCAACACTGGAAACACCATATATTTT; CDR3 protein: CASSPVSNTGNTIYF
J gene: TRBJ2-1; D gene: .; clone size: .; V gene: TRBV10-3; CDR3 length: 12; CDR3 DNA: TGTGCCATCAGTACGACTTCCAATGAGCAGTTCTTC; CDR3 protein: CAISTTSNEQFF
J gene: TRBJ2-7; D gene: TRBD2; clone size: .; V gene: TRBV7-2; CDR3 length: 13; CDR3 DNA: TGTGCCAGCAGCCCGAGGACTAGTTACGAGCAGTACTTC; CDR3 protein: CASSPRTSYEQYF
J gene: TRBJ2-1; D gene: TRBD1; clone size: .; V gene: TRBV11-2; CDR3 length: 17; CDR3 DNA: TGTGCCAGCAGCCCCCGGTTGGGGACAGGGGAAGGCAATGAGCAGTTCTTC; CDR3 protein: CASSPRLGTGEGNEQFF
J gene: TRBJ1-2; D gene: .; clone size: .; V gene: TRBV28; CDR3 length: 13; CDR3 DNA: TGTGCCAGCAGTTTCCGGAGGGGTCCTGGCTACACCTTC; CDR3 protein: CASSFRRGPGYTF
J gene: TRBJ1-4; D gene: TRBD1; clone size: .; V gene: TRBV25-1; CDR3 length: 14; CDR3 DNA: TGTGCCAGCAGCTCCGACAGGGGGAATGAAAAACTGTTTTTT; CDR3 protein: CASSSDRGNEKLFF
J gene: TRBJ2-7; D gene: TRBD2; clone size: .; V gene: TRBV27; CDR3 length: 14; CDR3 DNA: TGTGCCAGCAGATTGACTAGCGGGAAGGGTGAGCAGTACTTC; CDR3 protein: CASRLTSGKGEQYF
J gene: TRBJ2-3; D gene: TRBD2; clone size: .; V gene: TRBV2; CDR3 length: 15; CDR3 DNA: TGTGCCAGCAGTAGCGGGAGTTCTAGTGGAGATACGCAGTATTTT; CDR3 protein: CASSSGSSSGDTQYF
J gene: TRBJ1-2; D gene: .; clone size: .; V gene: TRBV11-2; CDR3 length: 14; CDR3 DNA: TGTGCCAGCAGCTTAGAACAGGGTAGCTATGGCTACACCTTC; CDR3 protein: CASSLEQGSYGYTF
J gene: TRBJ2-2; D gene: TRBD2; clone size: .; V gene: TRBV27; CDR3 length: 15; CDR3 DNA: TGTGCCAGCCGATCTAGCGGCGCGAACACCGGGGAGCTGTTTTTT; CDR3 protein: CASRSSGANTGELFF
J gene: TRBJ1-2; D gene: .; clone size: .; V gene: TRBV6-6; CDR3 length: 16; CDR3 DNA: TGTGCCAGCAGCCGTGGTGGAGGGGCCGTTACCCATGGCTACACCTTC; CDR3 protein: CASSRGGGAVTHGYTF
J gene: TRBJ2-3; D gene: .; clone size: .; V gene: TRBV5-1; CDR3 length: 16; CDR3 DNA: TGCGCCAGCAGCGCGGGTCTAGGTCAGGTCACAGATACGCAGTATTTT; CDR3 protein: CASSAGLGQVTDTQYF
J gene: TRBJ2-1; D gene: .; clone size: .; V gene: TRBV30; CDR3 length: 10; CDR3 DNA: TGTGCCTGGAGTGTTAGTGAGCAGTTCTTC; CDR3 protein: CAWSVSEQFF
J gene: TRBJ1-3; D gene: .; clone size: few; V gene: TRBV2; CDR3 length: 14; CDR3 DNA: TGTGCCTCAACGGGGGGCCTCTCTGGAAACACCATATATTTT; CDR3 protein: CASTGGLSGNTIYF
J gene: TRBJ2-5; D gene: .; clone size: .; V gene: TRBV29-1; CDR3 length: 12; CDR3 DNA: TGCAGCGGTAGCAGCGTCCAAGAGACCCAGTACTTC; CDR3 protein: CSGSSVQETQYF
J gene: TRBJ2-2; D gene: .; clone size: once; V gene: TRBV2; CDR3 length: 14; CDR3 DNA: TGTGCCAGCAGGGCAGTGGGCGACACCGGGGAGCTGTTTTTT; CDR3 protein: CASRAVGDTGELFF
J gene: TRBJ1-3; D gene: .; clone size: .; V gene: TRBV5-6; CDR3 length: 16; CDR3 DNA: TGTGCCAGCAGCCCAGGGCGGGGGGCGCGAGGAAACACCATATATTTT; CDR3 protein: CASSPGRGARGNTIYF
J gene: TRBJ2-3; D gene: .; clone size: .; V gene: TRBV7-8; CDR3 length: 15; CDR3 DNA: TGTGCCAGCAGCTTATTCGGGGGTGGTACAGATACGCAGTATTTT; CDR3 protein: CASSLFGGGTDTQYF
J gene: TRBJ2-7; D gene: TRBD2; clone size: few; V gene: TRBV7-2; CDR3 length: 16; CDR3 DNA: TGTGCCAGCAGCTACTCCACTAGCGGCAGCTCCTACGAGCAGTACTTC; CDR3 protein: CASSYSTSGSSYEQYF
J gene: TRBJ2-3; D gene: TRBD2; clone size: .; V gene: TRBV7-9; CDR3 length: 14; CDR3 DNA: TGTGCCAGCACCCTAGCGGGGCGCACAGATACGCAGTATTTT; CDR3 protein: CASTLAGRTDTQYF
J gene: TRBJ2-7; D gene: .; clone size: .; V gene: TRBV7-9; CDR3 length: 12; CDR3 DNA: TGTGCCAGCAGCTCCATTTCCTACGAGCAGTACTTC; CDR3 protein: CASSSISYEQYF
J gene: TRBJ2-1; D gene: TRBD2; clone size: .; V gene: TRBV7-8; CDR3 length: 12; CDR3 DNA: TGTGCCAGCAGCTTAACTAGCGTGGTGCAGTTCTTC; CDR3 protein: CASSLTSVVQFF
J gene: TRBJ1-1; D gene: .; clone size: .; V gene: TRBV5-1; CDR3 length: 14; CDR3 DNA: TGCGCCAGCAGCTTGGGAGGGCGGGACACTGAAGCTTTCTTT; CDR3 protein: CASSLGGRDTEAFF
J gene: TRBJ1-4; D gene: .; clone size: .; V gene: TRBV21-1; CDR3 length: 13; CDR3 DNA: TGTGCCAGCGGGACAGGGAGAGGGGAAAAACTGTTTTTT; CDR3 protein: CASGTGRGEKLFF
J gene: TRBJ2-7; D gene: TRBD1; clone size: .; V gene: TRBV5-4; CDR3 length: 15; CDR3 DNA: TGTGCCAGCAGCTTGGAGGGGGCAGGGGGACACGAGCAGTACTTC; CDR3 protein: CASSLEGAGGHEQYF
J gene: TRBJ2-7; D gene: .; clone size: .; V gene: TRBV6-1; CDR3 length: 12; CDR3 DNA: TGTGCCAGCAGTGCGGACTTATACGAGCAGTACTTC; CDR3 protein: CASSADLYEQYF
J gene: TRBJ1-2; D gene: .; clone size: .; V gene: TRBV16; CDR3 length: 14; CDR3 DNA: TGTGCCAGCAGCCGCCTCAGGAATTACTATGGCTACACCTTC; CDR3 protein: CASSRLRNYYGYTF
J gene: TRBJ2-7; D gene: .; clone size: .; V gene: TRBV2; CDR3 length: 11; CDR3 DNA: TGTGCCAGCAGCGGGATAGCGGAGCAGTACTTC; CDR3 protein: CASSGIAEQYF
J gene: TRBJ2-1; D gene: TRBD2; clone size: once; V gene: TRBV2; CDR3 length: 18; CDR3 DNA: TGTGCCAGCAGTGCGACTAGCGGACGTGTTAGCTCCTACAATGAGCAGTTCTTC; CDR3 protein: CASSATSGRVSSYNEQFF
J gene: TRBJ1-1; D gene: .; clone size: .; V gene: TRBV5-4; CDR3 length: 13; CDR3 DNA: TGTGCCAGCAGCTCAACAGGGTCCACTGAAGCTTTCTTT; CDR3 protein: CASSSTGSTEAFF
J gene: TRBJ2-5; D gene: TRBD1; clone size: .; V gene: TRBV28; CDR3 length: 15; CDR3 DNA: TGTGCCAGCAATCCGGCCGGGACAGGGGGCGAGACCCAGTACTTC; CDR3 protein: CASNPAGTGGETQYF
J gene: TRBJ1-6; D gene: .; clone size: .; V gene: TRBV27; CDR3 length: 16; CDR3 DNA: TGTGCCAGCAGTTGGGACGGGAGCTCCTATAATTCACCCCTCCACTTT; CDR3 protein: CASSWDGSSYNSPLHF
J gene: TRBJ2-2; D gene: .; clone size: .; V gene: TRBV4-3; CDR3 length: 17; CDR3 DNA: TGCGCCAGCAGCCAAGATCGGCTAGTCGCGAACACCGGGGAGCTGTTTTTT; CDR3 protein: CASSQDRLVANTGELFF
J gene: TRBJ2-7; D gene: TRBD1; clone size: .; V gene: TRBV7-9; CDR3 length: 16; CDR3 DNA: TGTGCCAGCAGCTTAGCGCGCGGGGACAGGGCGCGAGAGCAGTACTTC; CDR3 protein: CASSLARGDRAREQYF
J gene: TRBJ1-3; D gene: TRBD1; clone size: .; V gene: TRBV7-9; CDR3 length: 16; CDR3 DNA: TGTGCCAGCAGCTTAACGACAGGGGGAACTGGAAACACCATATATTTT; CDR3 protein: CASSLTTGGTGNTIYF
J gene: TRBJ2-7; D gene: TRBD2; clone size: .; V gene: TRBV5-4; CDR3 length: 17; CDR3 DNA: TGTGCCAGCAGCTTGGGACTAGCGGGATCGTTGGGATACGAGCAGTACTTC; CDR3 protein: CASSLGLAGSLGYEQYF
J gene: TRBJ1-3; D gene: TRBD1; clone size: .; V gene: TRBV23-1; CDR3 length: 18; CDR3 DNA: TGCGCCAGCAGCCGGGGCTTGAGAGGACAGGGGACTGGAAACACCATATATTTT; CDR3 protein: CASSRGLRGQGTGNTIYF
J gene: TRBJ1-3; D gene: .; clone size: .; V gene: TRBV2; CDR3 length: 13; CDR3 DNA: TGTGCCAGCAGGGAGAACTCTGGAAACACCATATATTTT; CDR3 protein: CASRENSGNTIYF
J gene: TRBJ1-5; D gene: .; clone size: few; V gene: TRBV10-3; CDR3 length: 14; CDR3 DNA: TGTGCCATCAGTGAGTCGGAGGGGAATCAGCCCCAGCATTTT; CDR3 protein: CAISESEGNQPQHF
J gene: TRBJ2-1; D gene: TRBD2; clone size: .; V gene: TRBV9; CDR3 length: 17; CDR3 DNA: TGTGCCAGCAGCCCCTTCTGGGGGGGGAGCTCCTACAATGAGCAGTTCTTC; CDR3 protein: CASSPFWGGSSYNEQFF
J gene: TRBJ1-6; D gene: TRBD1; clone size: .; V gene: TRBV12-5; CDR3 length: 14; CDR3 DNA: TGTGCTAGTGGTTGGGGACAGGTTAATTCACCCCTCCACTTT; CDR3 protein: CASGWGQVNSPLHF
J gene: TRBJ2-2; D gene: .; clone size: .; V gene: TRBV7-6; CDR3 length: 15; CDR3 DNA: TGTGCCAGCAGCTTAAATAGCCTGGACACCGGGGAGCTGTTTTTT; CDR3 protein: CASSLNSLDTGELFF
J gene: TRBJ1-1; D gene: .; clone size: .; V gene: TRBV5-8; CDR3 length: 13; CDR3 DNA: TGTGCCAGCAGCTGGGATAGGGGGACTGAAGCTTTCTTT; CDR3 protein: CASSWDRGTEAFF
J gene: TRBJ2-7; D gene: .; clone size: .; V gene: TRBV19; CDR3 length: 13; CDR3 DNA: TGTGCCAGACCAGCTAGGAGCTCCTACGAGCAGTACTTC; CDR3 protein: CARPARSSYEQYF